This is a list of T cell receptor beta chains from one sample in a study of CD8 T cells in Susac syndrome. TCRdb analysed the immunoSEQ multiplex PCR reads with MiXCR anew, one entry per CDR3 protein. Of 100,000 to 150,000 distinct CDR3 sequences in the sample, approximately 79% were seen once. The sample comprised CD8+ T cells from PBMCs. The receptors stem from a human donor with multiple sclerosis. Both conserved end residues are part of each CDR3. The D gene is left open where the match is weak. Expanded clones are given a class, and other clones once, few, many or no size at all.

V	size	D	J	length	DNA	CDR3
TRBV29-1	-	TRBD1	TRBJ2-1	16	TGCAGCGCTAAAGAATCGAGGACAGGCACAACCCGTGAGCAGTTCTTC	CSAKESRTGTTREQFF
TRBV3-1	once	-	TRBJ1-1	13	TGTGCCAGCAGCCACATTAGGAACACTGAAGCTTTCTTT	CASSHIRNTEAFF
TRBV5-6	-	-	TRBJ1-6	17	TGTGCCAGCAGCTTGAGTCGGCCGTTCTCCTATAATTCACCCCTCCACTTT	CASSLSRPFSYNSPLHF
TRBV5-1	few	-	TRBJ2-3	16	TGCGCCAGCAGCCCGCATGGGGGGCCGAACACAGATACGCAGTATTTT	CASSPHGGPNTDTQYF
TRBV2	-	-	TRBJ2-5	14	TGTGCCAGCCTCTCGATAGCGCCGGGAGAGACCCAGTACTTC	CASLSIAPGETQYF
TRBV4-1	-	TRBD2	TRBJ2-1	14	TGCGCCAGCAGAAATAGCGGGAGGAGCAATGAGCAGTTCTTC	CASRNSGRSNEQFF
TRBV18	-	-	TRBJ1-1	13	TGTGCCAGCTCCTCAATAACGGGCACTGAAGCTTTCTTT	CASSSITGTEAFF
TRBV20-1	-	TRBD1	TRBJ1-5	14	TGCAGTGCTAGACAGGGGGTTAGCAATCAGCCCCAGCATTTT	CSARQGVSNQPQHF
TRBV7-9	few	-	TRBJ1-2	17	TGTGCCAGCAGCTTAGCCCAAAGCGGGGGGGGCGCCGGTGGCTACACCTTC	CASSLAQSGGGAGGYTF
TRBV5-4	-	TRBD1	TRBJ1-1	14	TGTGCCAGCAGCTCGACAGGGACGCACACTGAAGCTTTCTTT	CASSSTGTHTEAFF
TRBV3-1	-	TRBD1	TRBJ2-7	16	TGTGCCAGCAGCCAAGATTGGGACAGGGGTTCCTACGAGCAGTACTTC	CASSQDWDRGSYEQYF
TRBV30	once	-	TRBJ2-2	11	TGTGCCTGGGGTCACACCGGGGAGCTGTTTTTT	CAWGHTGELFF
TRBV4-1	-	-	TRBJ1-5	15	TGCGCCGGCAGCCAAGAATGGACTTTAAATCAGCCCCAGCATTTT	CAGSQEWTLNQPQHF
TRBV11-2	once	TRBD1	TRBJ2-2	16	TGTGCCAGCAGCTCCCCGGGACAGGATCCTTCCGGGGAGCTGTTTTTT	CASSSPGQDPSGELFF
TRBV7-9	-	-	TRBJ2-7	14	TGTGCCAGCAGTTTGGGAATTGACGAGGACGTGCAGTACTTC	CASSLGIDEDVQYF
TRBV6-2/TRBV6-3	-	-	TRBJ2-1	13	TGTGCCAGCCATCTCGCCGTTCACGCTGAGCAGTTCTTC	CASHLAVHAEQFF
TRBV7-2	-	-	TRBJ2-1	12	TGTGCCAGCAGCTGGACAATTAATGAGCAGTTCTTC	CASSWTINEQFF
TRBV5-5	-	-	TRBJ1-6	15	TGTGCCAGCAGCTTGGGGGCAGGCGCGGGGTCACCCCTCCACTTT	CASSLGAGAGSPLHF
TRBV4-1	-	-	TRBJ1-1	15	TGCGCCAGCAGCCAAGATCTTCCGGGGTATACTGAAGCTTTCTTT	CASSQDLPGYTEAFF
TRBV10-3	-	-	TRBJ2-3	14	TGTGCCATCGGGACGGTAGGGAACACAGATACGCAGTGGTTT	CAIGTVGNTDTQWF
TRBV27	-	-	TRBJ2-7	14	TGTGCCAGCAGTTTGGGGGTGGACTCCTACGAGCAGTACTTC	CASSLGVDSYEQYF
TRBV9	-	-	TRBJ2-5	13	TGTGCCAGCAGCCCTTTGTACCAAGAGACCCAGTACTTC	CASSPLYQETQYF
TRBV29-1	-	-	TRBJ2-2	12	TGCAGCGTTGAGGCATGGACCGGGGAGCTGTTTTTT	CSVEAWTGELFF